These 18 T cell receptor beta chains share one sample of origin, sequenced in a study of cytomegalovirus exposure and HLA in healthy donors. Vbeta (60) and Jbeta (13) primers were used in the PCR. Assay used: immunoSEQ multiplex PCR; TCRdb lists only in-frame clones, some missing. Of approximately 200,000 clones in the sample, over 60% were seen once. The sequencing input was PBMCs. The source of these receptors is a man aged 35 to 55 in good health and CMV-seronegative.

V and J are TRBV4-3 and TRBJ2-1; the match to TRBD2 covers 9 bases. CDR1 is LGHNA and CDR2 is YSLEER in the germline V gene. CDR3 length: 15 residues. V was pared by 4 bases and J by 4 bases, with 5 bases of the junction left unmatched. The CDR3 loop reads CASSRGLASYNEQFF. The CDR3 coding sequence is TGCGCCAGCAGCCGTGGACTAGCGTCGTACAATGAGCAGTTCTTC.

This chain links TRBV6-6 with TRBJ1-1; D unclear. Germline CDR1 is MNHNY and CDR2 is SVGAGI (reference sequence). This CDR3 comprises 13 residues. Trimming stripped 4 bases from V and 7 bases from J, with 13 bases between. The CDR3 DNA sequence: TGTGCCAGCAGTTTCTCAGACGGAGGTGAAGCTTTCTTT. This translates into CASSFSDGGEAFF.

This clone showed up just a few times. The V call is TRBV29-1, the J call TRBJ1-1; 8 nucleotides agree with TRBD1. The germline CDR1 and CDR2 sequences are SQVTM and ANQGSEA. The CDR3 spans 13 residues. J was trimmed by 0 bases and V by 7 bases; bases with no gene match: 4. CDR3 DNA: TGCAGCGCCGGACAGGGCCTGAACACTGAAGCTTTCTTT. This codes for CSAGQGLNTEAFF.

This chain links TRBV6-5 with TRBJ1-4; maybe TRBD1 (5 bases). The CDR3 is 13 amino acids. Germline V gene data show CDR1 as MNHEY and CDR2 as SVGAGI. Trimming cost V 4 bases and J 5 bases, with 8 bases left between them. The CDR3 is CASSFRGNEKLFF. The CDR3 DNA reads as TGTGCCAGCAGTTTTAGGGGAAATGAAAAACTGTTTTTT.

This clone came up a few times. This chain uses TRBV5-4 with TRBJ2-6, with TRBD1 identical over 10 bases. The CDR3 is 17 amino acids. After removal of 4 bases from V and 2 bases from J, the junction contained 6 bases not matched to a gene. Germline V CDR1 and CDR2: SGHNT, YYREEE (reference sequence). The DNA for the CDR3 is TGTGCCAGCAGCGATGACAGGGGGCGAACTGGGGCCAACGTCCTGACTTTC. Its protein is CASSDDRGRTGANVLTF.

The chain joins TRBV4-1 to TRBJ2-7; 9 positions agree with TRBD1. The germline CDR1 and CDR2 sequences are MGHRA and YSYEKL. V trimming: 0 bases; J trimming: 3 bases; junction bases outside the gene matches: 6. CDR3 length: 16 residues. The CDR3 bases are TGCGCCAGCAGCCAAGATTGGGGGACAGGGAACTACGAGCAGTACTTC. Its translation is CASSQDWGTGNYEQYF.

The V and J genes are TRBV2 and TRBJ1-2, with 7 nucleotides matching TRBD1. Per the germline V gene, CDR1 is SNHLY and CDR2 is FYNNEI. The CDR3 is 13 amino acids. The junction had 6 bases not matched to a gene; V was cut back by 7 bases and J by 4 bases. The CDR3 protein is CASIGGVGYGYTF. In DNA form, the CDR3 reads TGTGCCAGCATAGGGGGCGTTGGCTATGGCTACACCTTC.

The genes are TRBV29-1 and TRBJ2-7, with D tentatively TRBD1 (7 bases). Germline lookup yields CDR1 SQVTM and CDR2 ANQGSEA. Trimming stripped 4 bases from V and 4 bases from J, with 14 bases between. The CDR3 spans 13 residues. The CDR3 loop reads CSVGPRGVYEQYF. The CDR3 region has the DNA TGCAGCGTTGGGCCCAGGGGGGTTTACGAGCAGTACTTC.

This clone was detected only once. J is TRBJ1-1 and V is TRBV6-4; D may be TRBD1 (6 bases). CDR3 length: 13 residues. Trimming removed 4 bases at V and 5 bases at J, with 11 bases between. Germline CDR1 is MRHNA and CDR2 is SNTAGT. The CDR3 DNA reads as TGTGCCAGCAGTGTGGGGGCCGGGACTGAAGCTTTCTTT. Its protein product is CASSVGAGTEAFF.

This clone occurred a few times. The CDR3 DNA follows: TGTGCCAGCACGACCCGCGGAGCTCTTGAAGCTTTCTTT. Its translation is CASTTRGALEAFF. The rearrangement uses TRBV2 and TRBJ1-1; the D is unclear. Between the trimmed V and J ends, which lost 7 bases and 7 bases, there was a span of 16 bases. Germline values: CDR1 SNHLY, CDR2 FYNNEI. The CDR3 has 13 residues. Full variable domain (outside the CDR3, taken from reference TRBV2 and TRBJ1-1): EPEVTQTPSHQVTQMGQEVILRCVPISNHLYFYWYRQILGQKVEFLVSFYNNEISEKSEIFDDQFSVERPDGSNFTLKIRSTKLEDSAMYFCASTTRGALEAFFGQGTRLTVV.

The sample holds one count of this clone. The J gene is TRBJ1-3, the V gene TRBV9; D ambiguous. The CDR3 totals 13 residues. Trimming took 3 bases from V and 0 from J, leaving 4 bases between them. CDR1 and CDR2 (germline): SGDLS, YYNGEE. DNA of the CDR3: TGTGCCAGCAGCGCCTTCTCTGGAAACACCATATATTTT. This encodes CASSAFSGNTIYF.

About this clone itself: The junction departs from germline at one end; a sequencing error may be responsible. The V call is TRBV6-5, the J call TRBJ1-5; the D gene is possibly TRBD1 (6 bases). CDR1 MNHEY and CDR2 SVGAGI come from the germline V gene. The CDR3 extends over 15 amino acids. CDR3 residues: CASSYAAGANQSQHF. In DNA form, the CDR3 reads TGTGCCAGCAGTTACGCGGCAGGGGCTAATCAGTCCCAGCATTTT.

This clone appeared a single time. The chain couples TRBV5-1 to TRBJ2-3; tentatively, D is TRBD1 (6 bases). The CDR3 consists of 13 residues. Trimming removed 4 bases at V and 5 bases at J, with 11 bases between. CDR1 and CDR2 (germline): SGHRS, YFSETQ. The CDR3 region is CASSLAGEDTQYF. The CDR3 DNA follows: TGCGCCAGCAGCCTGGCAGGGGAAGATACGCAGTATTTT. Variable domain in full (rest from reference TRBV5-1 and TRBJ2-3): KAGVTQTPRYLIKTRGQQVTLSCSPISGHRSVSWYQQTPGQGLQFLFEYFSETQRNKGNFPGRFSGRQFSNSRSEMNVSTLELGDSALYLCASSLAGEDTQYFGPGTRLTVL.

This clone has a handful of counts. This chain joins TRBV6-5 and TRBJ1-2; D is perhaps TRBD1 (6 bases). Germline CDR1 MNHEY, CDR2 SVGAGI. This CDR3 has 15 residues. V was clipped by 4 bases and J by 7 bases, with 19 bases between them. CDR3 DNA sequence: TGTGCCAGCAGTTTGCCTGGGGAACAGGGTGGTGGCTACACCTTC. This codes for CASSLPGEQGGGYTF.

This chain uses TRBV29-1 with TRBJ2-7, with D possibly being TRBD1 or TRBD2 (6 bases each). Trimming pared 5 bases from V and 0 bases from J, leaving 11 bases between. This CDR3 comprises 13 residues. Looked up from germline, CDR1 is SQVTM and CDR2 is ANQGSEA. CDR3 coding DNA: TGCAGCGTTAAAGGGGGGCCCTCCTACGAGCAGTACTTC. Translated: CSVKGGPSYEQYF.

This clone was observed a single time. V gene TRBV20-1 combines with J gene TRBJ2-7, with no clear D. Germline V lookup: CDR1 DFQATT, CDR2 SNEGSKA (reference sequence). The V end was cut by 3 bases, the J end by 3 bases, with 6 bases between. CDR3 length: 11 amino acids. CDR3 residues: CSASRFYEQYF. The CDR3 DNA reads TGCAGTGCTAGTCGTTTCTACGAGCAGTACTTC.

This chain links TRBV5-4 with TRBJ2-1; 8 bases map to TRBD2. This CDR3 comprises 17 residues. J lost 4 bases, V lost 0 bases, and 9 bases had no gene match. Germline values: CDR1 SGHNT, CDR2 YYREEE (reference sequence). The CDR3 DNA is TGTGCCAGCAGCTTGGCTCTGACCAGCGGGAGTTACAATGAGCAGTTCTTC. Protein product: CASSLALTSGSYNEQFF.

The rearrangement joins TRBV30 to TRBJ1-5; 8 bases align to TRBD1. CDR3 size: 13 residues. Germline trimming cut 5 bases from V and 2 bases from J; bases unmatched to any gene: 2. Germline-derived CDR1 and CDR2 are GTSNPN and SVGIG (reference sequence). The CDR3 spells CAWGQGGNQPQHF. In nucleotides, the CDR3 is TGTGCCTGGGGACAGGGAGGCAATCAGCCCCAGCATTTT.